This T cell receptor beta chain was retrieved from a study of blood T cell repertoires in COVID-19. Profiling relied on immunoSEQ multiplex PCR, and the TCRdb table lists in-frame clones only, not all of them. Here the sample spans about 420,000 clones, 80% to 90% being singletons. The sample holds many counts of this clone. The sample was peripheral blood. The TCR was taken from a man younger than 35 with COVID-19, enrolled during active disease.

As DNA, the CDR3 is TGTGCCAGCAGCTTGGGAGTACAGTACCAAGAGACCCAGTACTTC. Residues: CASSLGVQYQETQYF. The chain combines TRBV7-9 with TRBJ2-5; possibly TRBD2 for D (5 bases). Trimming removed 3 bases at V and 0 bases at J, with 11 bases between. Per the germline V gene, CDR1 is SEHNR and CDR2 is FQNEAQ (reference sequence). The CDR3 extends over 15 amino acids.